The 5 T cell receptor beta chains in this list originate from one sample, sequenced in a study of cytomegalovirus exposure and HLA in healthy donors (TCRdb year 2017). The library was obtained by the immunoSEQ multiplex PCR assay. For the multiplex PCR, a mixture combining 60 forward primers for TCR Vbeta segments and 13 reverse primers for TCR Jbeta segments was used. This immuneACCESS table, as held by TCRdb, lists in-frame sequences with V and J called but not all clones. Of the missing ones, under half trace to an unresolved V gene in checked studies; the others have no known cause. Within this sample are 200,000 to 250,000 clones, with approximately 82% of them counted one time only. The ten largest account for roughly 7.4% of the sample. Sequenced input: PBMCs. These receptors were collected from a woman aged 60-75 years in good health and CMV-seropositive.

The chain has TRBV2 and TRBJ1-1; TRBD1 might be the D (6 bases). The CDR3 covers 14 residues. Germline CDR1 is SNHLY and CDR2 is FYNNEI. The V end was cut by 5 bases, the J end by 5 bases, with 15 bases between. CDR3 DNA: TGTGCCAGCAGTCGTTACAGGGTCGGGACTGAAGCTTTCTTT. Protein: CASSRYRVGTEAFF.

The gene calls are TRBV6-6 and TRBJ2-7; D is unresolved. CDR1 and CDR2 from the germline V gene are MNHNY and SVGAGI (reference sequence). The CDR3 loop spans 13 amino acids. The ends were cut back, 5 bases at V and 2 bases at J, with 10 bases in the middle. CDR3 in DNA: TGTGCCAGCAGTCTAGGCTTGGCCTACGAGCAGTACTTC. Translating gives CASSLGLAYEQYF.

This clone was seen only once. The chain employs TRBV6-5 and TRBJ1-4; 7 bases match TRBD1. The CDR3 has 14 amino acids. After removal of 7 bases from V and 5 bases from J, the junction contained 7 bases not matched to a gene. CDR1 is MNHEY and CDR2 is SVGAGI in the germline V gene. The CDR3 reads CASKPGQRNEKLFF. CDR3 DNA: TGTGCCAGCAAGCCGGGACAGAGGAATGAAAAACTGTTTTTT.

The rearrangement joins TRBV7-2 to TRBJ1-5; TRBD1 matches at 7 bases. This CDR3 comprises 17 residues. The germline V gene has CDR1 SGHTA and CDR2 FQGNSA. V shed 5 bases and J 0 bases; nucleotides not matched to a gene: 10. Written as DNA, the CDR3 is TGTGCCAGCAGCCTTACAGGGGCCCTGTATAGCAATCAGCCCCAGCATTTT. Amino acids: CASSLTGALYSNQPQHF. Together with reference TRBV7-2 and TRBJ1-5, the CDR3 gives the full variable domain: GAGVSQSPSNKVTEKGKDVELRCDPISGHTALYWYRQSLGQGLEFLIYFQGNSAPDKSGLPSDRFSAERTGGSVSTLTIQRTQQEDSAVYLCASSLTGALYSNQPQHFGDGTRLSIL.

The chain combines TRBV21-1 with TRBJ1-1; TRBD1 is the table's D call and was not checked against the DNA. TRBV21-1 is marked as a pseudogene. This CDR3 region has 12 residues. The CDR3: CASSHNSPSAFF. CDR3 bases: TGTGCCAGCAGCCACAATTCGCCCTCAGCTTTCTTT.